The rows below give T cell receptor beta chains drawn from one sample of a study of memory CD4+ T cells and cytomegalovirus serostatus. TCRdb's table, derived via immunoSEQ multiplex PCR, lists solely in-frame clones and lacks some. This repertoire shows 25,000 to 30,000 clones, 70% to 80% found once; its top ten account for around 0.99%. The sequenced sample consisted of memory CD4+ T cells from blood. The receptors derive from an adult in good health and CMV-seronegative. Both conserved end residues are part of each CDR3. D genes are given only for firm matches. For some rows the clone size is stated as once, few or many, or as a class when expanded; others skip it.

clone_size: NA; j_call: TRBJ1-2; v_call: TRBV18; d_call: TRBD1; cdr3_nt: TGTGCCAGCTCACCACGACAGGGGGACTACTATGGCTACACCTTC; cdr3_aa: CASSPRQGDYYGYTF
clone_size: few; j_call: TRBJ1-2; v_call: TRBV10-3; d_call: TRBD1; cdr3_nt: TGTGCCATCAGTGGGGACAGGGCCAACTATGGCTACACCTTC; cdr3_aa: CAISGDRANYGYTF
clone_size: NA; j_call: TRBJ2-6; v_call: TRBV6-5; d_call: NA; cdr3_nt: TGTGCCAGCAGCGCAGCCTCTGGGGCCAACGTCCTGACTTTC; cdr3_aa: CASSAASGANVLTF
clone_size: NA; j_call: TRBJ2-1; v_call: TRBV7-2; d_call: NA; cdr3_nt: TGTGCCAGCAGCTTATTTTCTCTTGAGCAGTTCTTC; cdr3_aa: CASSLFSLEQFF
clone_size: NA; j_call: TRBJ2-3; v_call: TRBV4-3; d_call: TRBD2; cdr3_nt: TGCGCCAGCAGCCAAGGGACTAGCGGGAGCACAGATACGCAGTATTTT; cdr3_aa: CASSQGTSGSTDTQYF
clone_size: NA; j_call: TRBJ2-1; v_call: TRBV28; d_call: NA; cdr3_nt: TGTGCCAGCAGTTTAGGGGGCCGGTGGGTAAGGAATGAGCAGTTCTTC; cdr3_aa: CASSLGGRWVRNEQFF
clone_size: NA; j_call: TRBJ2-1; v_call: TRBV4-2; d_call: TRBD2; cdr3_nt: TGTGCCAGCAGCCAACTAGCGGCGATCACTAATGAGCAGTTCTTC; cdr3_aa: CASSQLAAITNEQFF
clone_size: NA; j_call: TRBJ1-4; v_call: TRBV5-4; d_call: NA; cdr3_nt: TGTGCCAGCAGCTCACGACAAGCAACTAATGAAAAACTGTTTTTT; cdr3_aa: CASSSRQATNEKLFF
clone_size: NA; j_call: TRBJ1-1; v_call: TRBV7-2; d_call: NA; cdr3_nt: TGTGCCAGCAGCCCTGACGCCCTGAACACTGAAGCTTTCTTT; cdr3_aa: CASSPDALNTEAFF
clone_size: few; j_call: TRBJ2-3; v_call: TRBV29-1; d_call: NA; cdr3_nt: TGCAGCGTGGTAGGGGGTAGCACAGATACGCAGTATTTT; cdr3_aa: CSVVGGSTDTQYF
clone_size: NA; j_call: TRBJ1-1; v_call: TRBV6-6; d_call: NA; cdr3_nt: TGTGCCAGCAGTCTCTCAGGGTCGGGGAACACTGAAGCTTTCTTT; cdr3_aa: CASSLSGSGNTEAFF
clone_size: few; j_call: TRBJ2-5; v_call: TRBV19; d_call: TRBD1; cdr3_nt: TGTGCCAGTAACAGGGGGCAGGGTGAGACCCAGTACTTC; cdr3_aa: CASNRGQGETQYF